Listed below are T cell receptor beta chains from one sample, sequenced in a study of blood T cell repertoires in COVID-19. The method was immunoSEQ multiplex PCR; TCRdb's version includes in-frame clones alone and lacks a portion of them. The sample contains fewer than 300,000 clones, around 89% of which appear only once. Sequences were obtained from peripheral blood. These receptor sequences come from a woman aged 40 to 50 who had recovered from COVID-19. The CDR3 runs from the conserved cysteine through the conserved F or W. The order of the fields is CDR3 protein, CDR3 DNA, clone size, V gene, J gene, D gene. D genes are given only for firm matches. Size tells how often a clone was seen (once, few, many) or the class of an expanded clone, and some rows leave it out.

CASSQTGGAGEQFF	TGTGCCAGCAGCCAGACGGGAGGGGCTGGGGAGCAGTTCTTC	-	TRBV7-9	TRBJ2-1	TRBD2
CASRTGWYQHF	TGTGCCAGTAGAACAGGGTGGTACCAGCATTTT	-	TRBV19	TRBJ1-5	-
CASSLGGVRGLNEKLFF	TGTGCCAGCAGCTTAGGAGGAGTGAGGGGACTTAATGAAAAACTGTTTTTT	-	TRBV11-3	TRBJ1-4	-
CASNRGQGDTEAFF	TGTGCCAGCAACCGAGGACAGGGTGACACTGAAGCTTTCTTT	-	TRBV7-9	TRBJ1-1	TRBD1
CASSGGTGTSGRTDTQYF	TGTGCCAGCAGCGGGGGGACCGGGACTAGCGGCCGCACAGATACGCAGTATTTT	-	TRBV9	TRBJ2-3	TRBD2
CASSMLAGGPGEQFF	TGTGCCAGTAGTATGTTAGCGGGAGGGCCGGGTGAGCAGTTCTTC	few	TRBV19	TRBJ2-1	TRBD2
CASSPLSNSYGYTF	TGCGCCAGCAGCCCTCTAAGTAACTCGTATGGCTACACCTTC	-	TRBV4-3	TRBJ1-2	-
CASSYSPTGPYGYTF	TGTGCCAGCAGTTACTCTCCGACAGGGCCCTATGGCTACACCTTC	-	TRBV6-2/TRBV6-3	TRBJ1-2	TRBD1
CASSQDGAGTNEKLFF	TGCGCCAGCAGCCAAGATGGGGCGGGGACTAATGAAAAACTGTTTTTT	-	TRBV4-3	TRBJ1-4	-
CASRRQGMGSPLHF	TGTGCCAGCCGCCGACAGGGTATGGGTTCACCCCTCCACTTT	-	TRBV19	TRBJ1-6	TRBD1
CASSPRDSPPQFF	TGTGCCAGCAGCCCAAGGGACTCCCCCCCGCAGTTCTTC	-	TRBV7-2	TRBJ2-1	-
CASSRDRERGETQYF	TGTGCCAGCAGCCGCGACAGGGAACGGGGAGAGACCCAGTACTTC	-	TRBV11-2	TRBJ2-5	TRBD1
CASSTRADWGAFF	TGTGCCAGCTCCACGCGGGCCGACTGGGGAGCTTTCTTT	-	TRBV18	TRBJ1-1	-
CASSIDPGQHGYTF	TGTGCCAGTAGTATAGATCCGGGACAGCATGGCTACACCTTC	-	TRBV19	TRBJ1-2	TRBD1
CAWSVRGRDNEQFF	TGTGCCTGGAGTGTACGTGGGCGGGACAATGAGCAGTTCTTC	once	TRBV30	TRBJ2-1	-
CASYRVPGQETQYF	TGCGCCAGCTACCGGGTCCCGGGCCAAGAGACCCAGTACTTC	-	TRBV5-1	TRBJ2-5	-
CASSPAQGGTEAFF	TGTGCCAGCTCACCAGCCCAGGGGGGCACTGAAGCTTTCTTT	once	TRBV18	TRBJ1-1	TRBD1
CASSPRTGGDTQYF	TGTGCCAGCAGCCCGCGGACAGGTGGGGATACGCAGTATTTT	-	TRBV11-2	TRBJ2-3	TRBD1
CASSPRVPGENGYTF	TGTGCCAGCAGCCCCCGCGTGCCGGGGGAAAATGGCTACACCTTC	-	TRBV11-3	TRBJ1-2	-
CASSPGGSSNQPQHF	TGTGCCAGCAGCCCCGGGGGGAGTAGCAATCAGCCCCAGCATTTT	-	TRBV7-2	TRBJ1-5	-
CAWSVGRGTQTSYEQYF	TGTGCCTGGAGTGTAGGGCGTGGGACACAGACCTCCTACGAGCAGTACTTC	-	TRBV30	TRBJ2-7	-
CASSPPGGETQYF	TGTGCCAGCAGCCCCCCGGGGGGGGAGACCCAGTACTTC	-	TRBV7-9	TRBJ2-5	TRBD2
CASSVSPSSYEQYF	TGTGCCAGCAGCGTCTCCCCCAGCTCCTACGAGCAGTACTTC	once	TRBV9	TRBJ2-7	-
CASSPGAGGGPQHF	TGTGCCAGCAGTCCCGGGGCAGGGGGCGGGCCCCAGCATTTT	-	TRBV27	TRBJ1-5	TRBD1
CASSHAMGQEGGQPQHF	TGTGCCAGCAGCCACGCAATGGGGCAGGAGGGCGGTCAGCCCCAGCATTTT	-	TRBV6-2/TRBV6-3	TRBJ1-5	-
CASSSPGLAARNEQFF	TGTGCCAGCAGCTCCCCGGGACTAGCGGCTCGTAATGAGCAGTTCTTC	-	TRBV11-3	TRBJ2-1	TRBD2
CASSPTSGNRETQYF	TGTGCCAGCAGCCCGACTAGCGGGAATAGGGAGACCCAGTACTTC	-	TRBV7-9	TRBJ2-5	TRBD2
CSLSQGSEQYF	TGCAGCTTATCACAGGGCTCCGAGCAGTACTTC	-	TRBV29-1	TRBJ2-7	-
CAWSVRTGSNQPQHF	TGTGCCTGGAGTGTACGGACAGGGAGCAATCAGCCCCAGCATTTT	-	TRBV30	TRBJ1-5	TRBD1
CASSLEPTGAYEQYF	TGTGCCAGCAGCTTAGAGCCGACAGGGGCCTACGAGCAGTACTTC	-	TRBV11-2	TRBJ2-7	TRBD1
CASSPWGGVRNTEAFF	TGTGCCAGCAGCCCCTGGGGGGGAGTCCGGAACACTGAAGCTTTCTTT	-	TRBV7-3	TRBJ1-1	-
CASSAPAGGDGNNEQFF	TGTGCCAGCAGTGCCCCCGCCGGGGGGGACGGGAACAATGAGCAGTTCTTC	-	TRBV6-1	TRBJ2-1	TRBD2
CASSIRPGPGNTIYF	TGTGCCAGTAGTATCCGGCCAGGCCCTGGAAACACCATATATTTT	-	TRBV19	TRBJ1-3	-
CASSSEGQGSGYTF	TGTGCCAGCAGCTCCGAGGGACAGGGGTCTGGCTACACCTTC	-	TRBV7-9	TRBJ1-2	TRBD1
CASSPTGAVSSPLHF	TGTGCCAGCAGTCCAACAGGGGCCGTATCTTCACCCCTCCACTTT	-	TRBV7-9	TRBJ1-6	TRBD1
CASSLAPLADQETQYF	TGTGCCAGCAGCTTAGCCCCACTAGCGGACCAAGAGACCCAGTACTTC	-	TRBV11-3	TRBJ2-5	TRBD2
CASTPPRTSGIPGNEQFF	TGTGCCAGCACCCCACCGAGGACTAGCGGGATCCCGGGCAATGAGCAGTTCTTC	-	TRBV6-2/TRBV6-3	TRBJ2-1	TRBD2
CASSLAGRGLDTGELFF	TGTGCCAGCAGCTTGGCCGGCAGGGGGCTGGACACCGGGGAGCTGTTTTTT	-	TRBV5-6	TRBJ2-2	TRBD1
CASSAGNEQFF	TGCGCCAGCAGCGCCGGCAATGAGCAGTTCTTC	-	TRBV10-2	TRBJ2-1	-
CATSRVRNTEAFF	TGTGCCACCAGCAGAGTTAGGAACACTGAAGCTTTCTTT	-	TRBV15	TRBJ1-1	-
CASSLGGSLYEQYF	TGTGCCAGCAGCCTCGGGGGATCCCTCTACGAGCAGTACTTC	once	TRBV27	TRBJ2-7	-
CASSFGTLNIQYF	TGTGCCAGCAGTTTTGGGACTTTAAACATTCAGTACTTC	-	TRBV28	TRBJ2-4	-
CASSPEPTGAGNTIYF	TGTGCCAGCTCACCCGAGCCGACAGGGGCTGGAAACACCATATATTTT	-	TRBV18	TRBJ1-3	TRBD1
CASSFGTGGGGNTIYF	TGTGCCAGCAGCTTTGGGACAGGGGGTGGTGGAAACACCATATATTTT	-	TRBV7-6	TRBJ1-3	TRBD1
CASSLVPGYTEAFF	TGTGCCAGCAGCTTAGTCCCAGGGTACACTGAAGCTTTCTTT	-	TRBV7-2	TRBJ1-1	-